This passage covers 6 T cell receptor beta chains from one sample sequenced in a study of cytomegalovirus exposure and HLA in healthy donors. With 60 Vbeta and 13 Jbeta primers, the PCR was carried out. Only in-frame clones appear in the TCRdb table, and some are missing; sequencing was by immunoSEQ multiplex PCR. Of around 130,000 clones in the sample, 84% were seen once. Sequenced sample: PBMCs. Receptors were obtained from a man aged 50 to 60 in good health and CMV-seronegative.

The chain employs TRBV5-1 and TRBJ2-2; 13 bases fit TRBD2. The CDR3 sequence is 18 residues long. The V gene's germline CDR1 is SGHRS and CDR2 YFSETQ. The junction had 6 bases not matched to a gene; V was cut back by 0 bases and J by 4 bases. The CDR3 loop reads CASSLELAGGRPTGELFF. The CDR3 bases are TGCGCCAGCAGCTTGGAACTAGCGGGGGGGCGACCCACCGGGGAGCTGTTTTTT.

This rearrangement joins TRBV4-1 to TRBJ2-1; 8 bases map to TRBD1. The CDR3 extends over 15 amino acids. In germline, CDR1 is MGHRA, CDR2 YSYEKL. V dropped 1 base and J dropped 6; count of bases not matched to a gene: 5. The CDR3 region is CASSQATGVVNEQFF. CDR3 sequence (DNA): TGCGCCAGCAGCCAAGCGACAGGGGTGGTCAATGAGCAGTTCTTC.

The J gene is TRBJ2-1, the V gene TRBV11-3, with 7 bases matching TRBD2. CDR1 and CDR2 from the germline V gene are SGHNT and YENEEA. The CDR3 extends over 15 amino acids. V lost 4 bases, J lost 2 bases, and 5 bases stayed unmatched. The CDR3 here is CASSSSGEPYNEQFF. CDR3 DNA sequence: TGTGCCAGCAGCTCAAGCGGGGAGCCCTACAATGAGCAGTTCTTC.

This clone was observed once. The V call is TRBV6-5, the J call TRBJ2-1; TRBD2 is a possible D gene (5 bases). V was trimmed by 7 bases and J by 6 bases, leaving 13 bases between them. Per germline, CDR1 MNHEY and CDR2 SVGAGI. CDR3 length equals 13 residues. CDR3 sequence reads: CASTPVGVNEQFF. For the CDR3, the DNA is TGTGCCAGCACACCCGTCGGGGTCAATGAGCAGTTCTTC.

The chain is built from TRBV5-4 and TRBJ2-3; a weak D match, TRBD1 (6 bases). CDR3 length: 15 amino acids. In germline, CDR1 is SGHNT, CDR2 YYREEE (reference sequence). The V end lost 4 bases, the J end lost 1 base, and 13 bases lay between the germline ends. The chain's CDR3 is CASSLRSGGTDTQYF. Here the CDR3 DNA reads TGTGCCAGCAGCCTGCGGTCAGGGGGCACAGATACGCAGTATTTT.

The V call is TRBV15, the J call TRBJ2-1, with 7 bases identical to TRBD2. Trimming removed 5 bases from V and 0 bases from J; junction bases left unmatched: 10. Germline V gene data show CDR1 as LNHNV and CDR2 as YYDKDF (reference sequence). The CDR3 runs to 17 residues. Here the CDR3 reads CATSGLPGGGSYNEQFF. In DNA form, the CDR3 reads TGTGCCACCAGCGGTTTACCGGGCGGGGGCTCCTACAATGAGCAGTTCTTC. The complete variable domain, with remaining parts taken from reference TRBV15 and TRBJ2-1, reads DAMVIQNPRYQVTQFGKPVTLSCSQTLNHNVMYWYQQKSSQAPKLLFHYYDKDFNNEADTPDNFQSRRPNTSFCFLDIRSPGLGDTAMYLCATSGLPGGGSYNEQFFGPGTRLTVL.